The present TCR beta chain was sequenced within a study of T-cell memory formation after mild COVID-19. The CDR3 loop spans 15 amino acids. Trimming took 1 base from V and 6 from J; bases not matched to a gene: 6. Germline CDR1 and CDR2: LGHNA and YSLEER. General study points: Most CD4+ clones that shrank were in CM and EM, while CD8+ ones turned up in EMRA.

The TCR alpha and TCR beta cDNA libraries, bearing sample barcodes and UMIs, were generated by 5'RACE using constant-segment primers. TCRdb reprocessed the 5' RACE reads via MiXCR and lists one record per CDR3 protein. This sample carries 250,000 to 350,000 distinct CDR3 sequences, about 15% of them seen once, and the ten largest clones take 22%. A remark on this clonotype: What it binds is unknown.

This sequence was found in a man aged 18 to 30 who had mild COVID-19 (a few samples of this study predate the infection). Cell type and time point are not known. The specimen sequenced was PBMCs or a T cell subset sorted from them (not recorded which). This chain joins TRBV4-3 and TRBJ2-1; 7 nucleotides line up with TRBD1. The DNA for the CDR3 is TGCGCCAGCAGCCAAGGACAGGGCGGTATCAATGAGCAGTTCTTC. It codes for CASSQGQGGINEQFF.